The 10 T cell receptor beta chains below all came from one sample that was sequenced in a study of blood T cell repertoires in COVID-19 (TCRdb year 2020). Library method: the immunoSEQ multiplex PCR assay. TCRdb limited this immuneACCESS table to in-frame rearrangements with V and J called. A share of clones is missing; checked studies link under half to unresolved V genes, and the rest is unexplained. The sample records over 250,000 clones, roughly 89% of which are singletons. The top ten clones comprise 8.9% of the sample. Sample: PBMCs or T cells enriched from blood (not recorded which). All receptors come from a woman aged 18-30 years who had recovered from COVID-19.

The chain has TRBV6-5 and TRBJ1-2; 7 bases map to TRBD1. The germline V gene has CDR1 MNHEY and CDR2 SVGAGI. CDR3 length: 14 residues. After removal of 6 bases from V and 5 bases from J, the junction contained 9 bases not matched to a gene. The CDR3 nucleotides are TGTGCCAGCAGGATAGGGACAGAGATATATGGCTACACCTTC. Its protein product is CASRIGTEIYGYTF.

The rearrangement links TRBV6-5 to TRBJ2-7, with a tentative D call TRBD2 (5 bases). This CDR3 contains 16 residues. Looked up from germline, CDR1 is MNHEY and CDR2 is SVGAGI. V was shortened by 2 bases and J by 0 bases, with 14 bases between the two germline ends. In DNA form, the CDR3 reads TGTGCCAGCAGTTACGGCCCCGGTGGGAGCTCCTACGAGCAGTACTTC. This encodes CASSYGPGGSSYEQYF.

This chain links TRBV2 with TRBJ1-2; TRBD1 aligns across 7 bases. The CDR3 spans 14 residues. Trimming cost V 4 bases and J 1 base; bases outside gene matches: 3. The germline gives CDR1 SNHLY, CDR2 FYNNEI. CDR3 amino acids: CASSGGQFNYGYTF. CDR3 coding DNA: TGTGCCAGCAGTGGGGGACAGTTTAACTATGGCTACACCTTC.

CDR3 nucleotides: TGCGCCAGCAGCCAACCTCGGGAGAACACTGAAGCTTTCTTT. Its protein is CASSQPRENTEAFF. The chain combines TRBV4-1 with TRBJ1-1; no clear D. Germline V gene sequence: CDR1 MGHRA, CDR2 YSYEKL. CDR3 length: 14 residues. Trimming pared 2 bases from V and 1 base from J, leaving 8 bases between.

As DNA, the CDR3 is TGTGCCAGCACGACTAGCGGGGCACTAAGCACAGATACGCAGTATTTT. The encoded protein is CASTTSGALSTDTQYF. The V gene is TRBV7-8, the J gene TRBJ2-3; 11 bases match TRBD2. V gave up 7 bases and J gave up 0 bases; unmatched junction bases: 6. The CDR3 sequence is 16 residues long. Germline V lookup: CDR1 SGHVS, CDR2 FQNEAQ. The entire variable domain, with the rest obtained from reference TRBV7-8 and TRBJ2-3, is as follows: GAGVSQSPRYKVAKRGQDVALRCDPISGHVSLFWYQQALGQGPEFLTYFQNEAQLDKSGLPSDRFFAERPEGSVSTLKIQRTQQEDSAVYLCASTTSGALSTDTQYFGPGTRLTVL.

Of note for this clone: One junction end does not reproduce the germline sequence, and a read error may be involved. CDR3 nucleotides: TGTGCCAGCACCTTAACAGGAGATTCCTACGAGCAGTACTTC. It encodes CASTLTGDSYEQYF. The J gene is TRBJ2-7, the V gene TRBV7-9; TRBD1 might be the D (5 bases). The CDR3 is made up of 14 amino acids. Germline lookup yields CDR1 SEHNR and CDR2 FQNEAQ (reference sequence).

V and J are TRBV28 and TRBJ1-5, with 9 bases matching TRBD1. Unmatched junction bases numbered 4, after V lost 3 bases and J lost 7 bases. CDR1 and CDR2 (germline): MDHEN, SYDVKM. This CDR3 region has 14 residues. The CDR3 sequence: CASSLRTGDQPQHF. As DNA, the CDR3 is TGTGCCAGCAGTTTGAGGACAGGGGACCAGCCCCAGCATTTT.

This chain joins TRBV7-2 and TRBJ1-1, with a possible D match to TRBD1 (6 bases). Germline V gives CDR1 SGHTA, CDR2 FQGNSA. V was cut by 2 bases and J by 4 bases, with 17 bases left in between. The CDR3 sequence is 16 residues long. For the CDR3, the DNA is TGTGCCAGCAGCTTATATCCCAGGGAGGGGGGCACTGAAGCTTTCTTT. Its translation: CASSLYPREGGTEAFF.

The chain links TRBV5-1 to TRBJ2-7, with 9 bases fitting TRBD1. V dropped 6 bases and J dropped 2; count of bases not matched to a gene: 15. In germline, CDR1 is SGHRS, CDR2 YFSETQ. The CDR3 covers 17 residues. CDR3 amino acids: CASTPGQGQLWAYEQYF. The DNA for the CDR3 is TGCGCCAGCACACCGGGACAGGGACAGCTGTGGGCCTACGAGCAGTACTTC.

CDR3 nucleotides: TGTGCCAGCAGTAGACTAGCGGAGAGTCAAGAGACCCAGTACTTC. As protein: CASSRLAESQETQYF. The chain links TRBV6-5 to TRBJ2-5, with 9 nucleotides matching TRBD2. CDR1 is MNHEY, CDR2 SVGAGI, per germline. The CDR3 extends over 15 amino acids. The V and J ends lost 5 bases and 2 bases, in that order; junction bases with no gene match: 6.